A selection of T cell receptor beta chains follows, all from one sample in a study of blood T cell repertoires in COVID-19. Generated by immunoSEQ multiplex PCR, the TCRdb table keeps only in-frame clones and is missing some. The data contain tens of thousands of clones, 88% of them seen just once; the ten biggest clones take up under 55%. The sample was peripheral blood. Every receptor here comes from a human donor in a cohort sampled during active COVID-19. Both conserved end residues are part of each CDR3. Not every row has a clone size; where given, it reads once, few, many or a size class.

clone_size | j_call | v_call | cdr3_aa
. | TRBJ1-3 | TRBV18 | CASSPAQGTNTIYF
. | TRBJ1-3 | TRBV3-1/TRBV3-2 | CASSPGTAGNTIYF
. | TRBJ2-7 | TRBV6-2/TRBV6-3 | CASRLAGPGGEQYF
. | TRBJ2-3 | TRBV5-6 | CASSSASGKSDTQYF
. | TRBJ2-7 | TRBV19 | CASSMSGGGGLYEQYF
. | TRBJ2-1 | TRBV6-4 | CASRRTSGGYSYNEQFF
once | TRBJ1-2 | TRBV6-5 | CASQPRGRSYGYTF
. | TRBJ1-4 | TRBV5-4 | CASSLVAGEKLFF
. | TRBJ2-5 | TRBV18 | CASSTTGKGETQYF
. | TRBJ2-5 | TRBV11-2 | CASSLRGGQETQYF
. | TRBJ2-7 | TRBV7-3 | CASSLTGSGSIYEQYF
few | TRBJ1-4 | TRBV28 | CASSPSSEKLFF
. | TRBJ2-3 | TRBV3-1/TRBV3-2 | CASSPSLAGATDTQYF
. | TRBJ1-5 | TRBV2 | CASSEVGEQRPGQPQHF
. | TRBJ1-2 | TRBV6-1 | CASTEGEGYTF
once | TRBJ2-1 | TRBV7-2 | CASKGGLINGNEQFF
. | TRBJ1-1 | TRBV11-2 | CASSGEGAVYTEAFF
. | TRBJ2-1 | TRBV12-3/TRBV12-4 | CASSTSPYNEQFF
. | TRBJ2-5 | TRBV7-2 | CASSLVAGTGPIETQYF
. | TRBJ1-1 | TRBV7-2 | CASSFSGRNTEAFF
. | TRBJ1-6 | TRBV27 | CASSWGTANNSPLHF
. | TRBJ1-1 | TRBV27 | CASRNRGYTEAFF
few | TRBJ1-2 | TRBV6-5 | CASSRRGDGYTF
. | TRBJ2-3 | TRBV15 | CATGSRSTDTQYF
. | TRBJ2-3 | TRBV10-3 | CAIRRGPDTDTQYF
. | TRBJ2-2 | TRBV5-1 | CASSRGQGSTGELFF
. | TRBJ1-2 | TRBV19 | CASSPRTTYGYTF
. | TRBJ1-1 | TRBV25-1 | CASSEYRGIKAFF
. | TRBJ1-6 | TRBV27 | CASSLRGSRGESPLHF
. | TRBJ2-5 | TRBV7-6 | CASSRLAGAIETQYF
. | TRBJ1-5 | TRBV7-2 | CASSFEGFGQPQHF
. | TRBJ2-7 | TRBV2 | CASSDEPPYEQYF
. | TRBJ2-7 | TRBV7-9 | CARLDRRVRFYEQYF
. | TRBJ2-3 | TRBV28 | CASSLGTGGTDTQYF
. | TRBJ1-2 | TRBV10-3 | CAISETTGDGYTF
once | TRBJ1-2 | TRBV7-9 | CASGEQGYGGYTF
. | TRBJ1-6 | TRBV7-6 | CASNISWTGSSSYNSPLHF
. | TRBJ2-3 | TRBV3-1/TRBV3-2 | CASSPGGQGHGTQYF
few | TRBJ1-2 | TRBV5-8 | CASSYFSATNYGYTF
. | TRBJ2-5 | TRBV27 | CASSLAGTGKQETQYF
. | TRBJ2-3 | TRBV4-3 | CASSQGPAGYPTDTQYF
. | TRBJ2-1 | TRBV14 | CASSHTPGRGTYNEQFF
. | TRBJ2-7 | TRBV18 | CASSPTGGDEQYF
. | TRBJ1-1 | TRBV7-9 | CASIRGQGNTEAFF
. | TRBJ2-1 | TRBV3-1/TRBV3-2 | CASSPTGNHNEQFF
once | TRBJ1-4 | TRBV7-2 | CASSPTGVGEKLFF
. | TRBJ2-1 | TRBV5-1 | CASSLLTGTSYEQFF
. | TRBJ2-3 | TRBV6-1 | CASSAIRGSGTDTQYF